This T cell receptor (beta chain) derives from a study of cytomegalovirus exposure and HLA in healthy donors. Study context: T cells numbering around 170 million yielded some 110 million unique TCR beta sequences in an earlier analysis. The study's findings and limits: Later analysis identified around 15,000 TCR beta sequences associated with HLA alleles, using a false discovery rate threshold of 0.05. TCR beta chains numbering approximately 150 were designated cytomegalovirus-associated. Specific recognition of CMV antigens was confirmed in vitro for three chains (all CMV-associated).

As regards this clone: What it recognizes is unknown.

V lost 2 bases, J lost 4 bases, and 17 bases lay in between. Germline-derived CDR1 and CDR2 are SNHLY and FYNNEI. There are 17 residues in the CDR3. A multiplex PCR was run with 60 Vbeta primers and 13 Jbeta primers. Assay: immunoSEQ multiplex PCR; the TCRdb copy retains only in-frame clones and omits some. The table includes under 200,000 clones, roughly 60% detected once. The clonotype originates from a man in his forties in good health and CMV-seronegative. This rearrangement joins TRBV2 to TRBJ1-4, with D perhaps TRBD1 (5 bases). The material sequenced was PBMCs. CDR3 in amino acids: CASSERGGNGGNEKLFF. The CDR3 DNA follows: TGTGCCAGCAGTGAAAGGGGAGGGAATGGCGGTAATGAAAAACTGTTTTTT.